The 21 T cell receptor beta chains below were found in one sample sequenced in a study of CD8 T cells in ankylosing spondylitis. Study-wide results and limits: Blood from ankylosing spondylitis patients appeared to carry a characteristic roughly 8-variant TCR beta motif.

TCRdb processed the 5' RACE reads anew with MiXCR; each CDR3 protein has one entry. The sample contains about 700,000 distinct CDR3 sequences, under 20% of which appear only once. No antigen has been identified for these receptors. What was sequenced was blood, either unsorted or a sorted T cell fraction (not recorded which). Receptors were obtained from a male donor with ankylosing spondylitis.

This clonotype was detected only a few times. The genes are TRBV29-1 and TRBJ1-6, with D possibly being TRBD1 (5 bases). Germline-derived CDR1 and CDR2 are SQVTM and ANQGSEA. V dropped 5 bases and J dropped 6 bases, with 14 bases sitting between them. The CDR3 totals 14 residues. CDR3 nucleotide sequence: TGCAGCGTTCGGGGGGACTCCGCTAATTCACCCCTCCACTTT. This encodes CSVRGDSANSPLHF.

This clonotype appeared a few times. The chain's CDR3 is CASSLLEGTYNEQFF. CDR3 DNA: TGCGCCAGCAGCTTGCTGGAGGGAACATACAATGAGCAGTTCTTC. The chain employs TRBV5-1 and TRBJ2-1; maybe TRBD2 (6 bases). This CDR3 is built from 15 residues. Germline values: CDR1 SGHRS, CDR2 YFSETQ. Trimming cost V 1 base and J 4 bases, with 12 bases left between them.

In this sample, this clonotype turned up a few times. The J gene is TRBJ2-5, the V gene TRBV10-3; weak D call: TRBD1 (6 bases). V lost 3 bases, J lost 3 bases, and 20 bases lay in between. Per germline, CDR1 ENHRY and CDR2 SYGVKD. The CDR3 consists of 17 residues. CDR3 protein: CAISDGQNNLGKETQYF. The DNA for the CDR3 is TGTGCCATCAGTGATGGACAGAACAATTTAGGAAAAGAGACCCAGTACTTC.

There are a few counts of this clonotype. The chain couples TRBV20-1 to TRBJ2-7; 9 bases are shared with TRBD1. V shed 6 bases and J 2 bases; nucleotides not matched to a gene: 17. The germline V gene encodes CDR1 DFQATT and CDR2 SNEGSKA (reference sequence). The CDR3 loop spans 17 amino acids. The CDR3 loop reads CSAAPPGTGSRAYEQYF. The CDR3 DNA is TGCAGTGCCGCGCCTCCCGGGACAGGGAGCCGCGCCTACGAGCAGTACTTC.

This clonotype was seen a handful of times. In nucleotides, the CDR3 is TGTGCCAGCAGTGACTGGGGGACCCAGCCCCAGCATTTT. It translates to CASSDWGTQPQHF. The J gene is TRBJ1-5, the V gene TRBV6-1, with D possibly being TRBD1 (5 bases). The CDR3 is 13 amino acids. V was trimmed by 3 bases and J by 7 bases, leaving 10 bases between them. Per the germline V gene, CDR1 is MNHNS and CDR2 is SASEGT.

The chain employs TRBV29-1 and TRBJ2-5; D might be TRBD2 (5 bases). This CDR3 spans 13 amino acids. The V end was cut by 3 bases, the J end by 1 base, with 9 bases between. Germline V gene sequence: CDR1 SQVTM, CDR2 ANQGSEA. CDR3 region: CSVDGGIQETQYF. The CDR3 nucleotides read TGCAGCGTTGACGGAGGCATCCAAGAGACCCAGTACTTC.

This clonotype was detected a few times. The rearrangement joins TRBV10-1 to TRBJ2-1, with TRBD2 matching over 10 bases. From germline, CDR1 is WNHNN and CDR2 SYGVQD (reference sequence). V lost 0 bases, J lost 9 bases, and 8 bases stayed unmatched. The CDR3 has 16 residues. The CDR3 loop is CASSESRSGGASEQFF. The CDR3, as DNA: TGCGCCAGCAGTGAGTCGAGAAGCGGGGGGGCAAGTGAGCAGTTCTTC.

The J gene is TRBJ2-1, the V gene TRBV5-1, with D perhaps TRBD1 (6 bases). The length of the CDR3 is 16 residues. V gave up 2 bases and J gave up 0 bases, with 12 bases separating them. The germline gives CDR1 SGHRS, CDR2 YFSETQ. DNA for the CDR3: TGCGCCAGCAGCTTACAGGGTACTTTCTCCTACAATGAGCAGTTCTTC. Its protein is CASSLQGTFSYNEQFF.

The rearrangement uses TRBV6-5 and TRBJ2-1; perhaps TRBD2 as D (5 bases). The CDR3 is made up of 15 amino acids. Germline CDR1 and CDR2: MNHEY and SVGAGI. V lost 1 base and J lost 5, with 12 bases in between. The CDR3 region is CASSYLSPADNEQFF. The CDR3 DNA reads TGTGCCAGCAGTTACTTAAGTCCAGCGGACAATGAGCAGTTCTTC.

The chain carries TRBV30 and TRBJ1-2; D not resolved. Germline lookup yields CDR1 GTSNPN and CDR2 SVGIG (reference sequence). The ends were cut back, 4 bases at V and 3 bases at J, with 9 bases in the middle. There are 12 residues in the CDR3. The CDR3 loop reads CAWITEDYGYTF. The CDR3 nucleotides read TGTGCCTGGATTACAGAGGACTATGGCTACACCTTC.

This clonotype occurred a few times. DNA of the CDR3: TGTGCCAGCAGTCTTACCACTGGGGGGGTAGGGGGCTACACCTTC. The encoded protein is CASSLTTGGVGGYTF. V and J are TRBV27 and TRBJ1-2, with a tentative D call TRBD1 (5 bases). Per the germline V gene, CDR1 is MNHEY and CDR2 is SMNVEV (reference sequence). CDR3 length: 15 amino acids. V was cut by 5 bases and J by 8 bases, with 21 bases left in between.

This chain joins TRBV9 and TRBJ1-2; TRBD1 matches at 9 bases. In germline, CDR1 is SGDLS, CDR2 YYNGEE. The J segment lost 4 bases and the V segment lost 4 bases, leaving 11 bases of the junction unmatched. This CDR3 spans 16 amino acids. The CDR3 nucleotides read TGTGCCAGCAGCCCGGGACAGGGTCCCTTGTCCTATGGCTACACCTTC. Translated: CASSPGQGPLSYGYTF.

The rearrangement uses TRBV20-1 and TRBJ1-2; 9 bases align to TRBD1. V trimming: 0 bases; J trimming: 1 base; junction bases outside the gene matches: 9. CDR3 length: 17 amino acids. Germline CDR1 is DFQATT and CDR2 is SNEGSKA (reference sequence). The CDR3 region has the DNA TGCAGTGCTAGAGATCTTCAGCAGACAGGGGGTAACTATGGCTACACCTTC. It codes for CSARDLQQTGGNYGYTF.

The chain combines TRBV29-1 with TRBJ2-3, with 15 bases fitting TRBD2. This CDR3 region has 17 residues. Losses at the gene ends were 6 bases for V and 1 base for J; bases not matched to a gene: 8. Germline V gene data show CDR1 as SQVTM and CDR2 as ANQGSEA. In DNA form, the CDR3 reads TGCAGCGTCTGGACTAGCGGGAGGGCCTTTGGCACAGATACGCAGTATTTT. It translates to CSVWTSGRAFGTDTQYF.

CDR3 region: CASSLRGTNEQYF. DNA for the CDR3: TGCGCCAGCAGCTTGCGGGGGACCAACGAGCAGTACTTC. The chain is built from TRBV5-1 and TRBJ2-7, with TRBD2 as a possible D gene (6 bases). V dropped 1 base and J dropped 5 bases, with 10 bases sitting between them. CDR3 length equals 13 residues. Germline assignment: CDR1 SGHRS and CDR2 YFSETQ. The complete variable domain, with remaining parts taken from reference TRBV5-1 and TRBJ2-7, reads KAGVTQTPRYLIKTRGQQVTLSCSPISGHRSVSWYQQTPGQGLQFLFEYFSETQRNKGNFPGRFSGRQFSNSRSEMNVSTLELGDSALYLCASSLRGTNEQYFGPGTRLTVT.

The CDR3 DNA is TGTGCCAGCAGTTCGACAGGGGATGAGCCCCAGCATTTT. Translating gives CASSSTGDEPQHF. The V call is TRBV27, the J call TRBJ1-5, with TRBD1 matching over 8 bases. J gave up 8 bases and V 4 bases, and 4 bases lay outside the gene matches. Germline CDR1 MNHEY, CDR2 SMNVEV (reference sequence). This CDR3 comprises 13 residues.

This clonotype was observed many times. The chain recombines TRBV4-2 with TRBJ2-1, with D perhaps assigned TRBD1 or TRBD2 (6 bases each). Trimming stripped 1 base from V and 5 bases from J, with 15 bases between. The CDR3 is 16 amino acids. CDR1 LGHNA and CDR2 YNFKEQ come from the germline V gene. The CDR3 bases are TGTGCCAGCAGCCAAGCAGGTTTCGGGGGCAACAATGAGCAGTTCTTC. It specifies CASSQAGFGGNNEQFF.

The chain links TRBV2 to TRBJ1-2; tentative D call: TRBD1 (6 bases). Germline CDR1 and CDR2: SNHLY and FYNNEI. V was clipped by 8 bases and J by 1 base, with 11 bases between them. The CDR3 is 13 residues long. CDR3 coding DNA: TGTGCCAGCCCGGACAGAGATAACTATGGCTACACCTTC. Translated: CASPDRDNYGYTF.

The V gene is TRBV20-1, the J gene TRBJ2-7; 10 bases fit TRBD2. Germline CDR1 is DFQATT and CDR2 is SNEGSKA (reference sequence). V lost 3 bases and J lost 0; bases outside the gene matches: 14. The CDR3 has 18 residues. For the CDR3, the DNA is TGCAGTGCTAGTACCCTAGCGGGAGATAAACACAACTCCTACGAGCAGTACTTC. Encoded protein: CSASTLAGDKHNSYEQYF.

The gene calls are TRBV7-4 and TRBJ2-7, with D possibly matching TRBD1 (6 bases). The CDR3 sequence is 14 residues long. V was clipped by 4 bases and J by 3 bases, with 13 bases between them. Per the germline V gene, CDR1 is SGHVT and CDR2 is SQSDAQ. CDR3 residues: CASSSLGQLYEQYF. The CDR3 nucleotides read TGTGCCAGCAGCTCCTTAGGACAGCTCTACGAGCAGTACTTC.

This clonotype came up a few times. The chain links TRBV19 to TRBJ1-2; no definite D call. Per the germline V gene, CDR1 is LNHDA and CDR2 is SQIVND (reference sequence). The CDR3 contains 13 residues. The germline V and J ends were trimmed by 2 bases and 4 bases, with 8 bases remaining between them. The CDR3 DNA sequence: TGTGCCAGTAGTATACTCGAGGCCTATGGCTACACCTTC. Its protein product is CASSILEAYGYTF.